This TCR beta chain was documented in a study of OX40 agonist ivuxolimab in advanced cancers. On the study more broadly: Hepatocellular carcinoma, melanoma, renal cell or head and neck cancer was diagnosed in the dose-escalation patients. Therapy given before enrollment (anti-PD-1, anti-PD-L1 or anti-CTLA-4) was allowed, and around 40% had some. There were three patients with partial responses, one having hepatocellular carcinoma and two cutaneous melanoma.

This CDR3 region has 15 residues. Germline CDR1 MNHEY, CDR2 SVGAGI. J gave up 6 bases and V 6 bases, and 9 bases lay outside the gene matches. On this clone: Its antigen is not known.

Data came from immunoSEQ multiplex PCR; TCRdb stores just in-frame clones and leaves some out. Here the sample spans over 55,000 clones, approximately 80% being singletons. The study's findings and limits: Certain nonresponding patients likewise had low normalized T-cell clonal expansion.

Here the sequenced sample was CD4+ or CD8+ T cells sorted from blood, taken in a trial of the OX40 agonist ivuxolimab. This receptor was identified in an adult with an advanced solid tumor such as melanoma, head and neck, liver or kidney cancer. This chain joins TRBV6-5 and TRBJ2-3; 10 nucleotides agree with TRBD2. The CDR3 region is CASRTVSGGWDTQYF. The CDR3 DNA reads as TGTGCCAGCAGGACCGTTAGCGGGGGGTGGGATACGCAGTATTTT.